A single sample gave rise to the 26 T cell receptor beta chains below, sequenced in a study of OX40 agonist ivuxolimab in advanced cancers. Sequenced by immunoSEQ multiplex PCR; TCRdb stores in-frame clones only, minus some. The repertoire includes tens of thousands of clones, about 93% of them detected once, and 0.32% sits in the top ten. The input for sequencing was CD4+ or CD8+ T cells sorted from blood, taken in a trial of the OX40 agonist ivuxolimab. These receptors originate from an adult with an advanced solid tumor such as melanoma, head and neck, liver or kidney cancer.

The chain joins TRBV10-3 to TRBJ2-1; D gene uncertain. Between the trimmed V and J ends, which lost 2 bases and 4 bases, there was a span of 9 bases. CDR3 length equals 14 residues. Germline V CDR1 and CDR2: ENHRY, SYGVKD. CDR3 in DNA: TGTGCCATCAGTGAGGTACAACCGTACAATGAGCAGTTCTTC. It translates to CAISEVQPYNEQFF.

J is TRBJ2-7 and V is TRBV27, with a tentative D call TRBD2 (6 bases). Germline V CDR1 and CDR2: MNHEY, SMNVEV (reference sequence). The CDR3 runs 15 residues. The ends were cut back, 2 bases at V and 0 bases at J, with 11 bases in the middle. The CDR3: CASSLGGLDSYEQYF. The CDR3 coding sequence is TGTGCCAGCAGTTTAGGGGGGTTGGACTCCTACGAGCAGTACTTC.

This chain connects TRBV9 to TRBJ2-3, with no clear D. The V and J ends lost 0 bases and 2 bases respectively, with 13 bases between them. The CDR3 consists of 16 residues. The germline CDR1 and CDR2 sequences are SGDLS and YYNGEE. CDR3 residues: CASSVEKLRDTDTQYF. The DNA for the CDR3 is TGTGCCAGCAGCGTAGAAAAGCTGAGAGACACAGATACGCAGTATTTT.

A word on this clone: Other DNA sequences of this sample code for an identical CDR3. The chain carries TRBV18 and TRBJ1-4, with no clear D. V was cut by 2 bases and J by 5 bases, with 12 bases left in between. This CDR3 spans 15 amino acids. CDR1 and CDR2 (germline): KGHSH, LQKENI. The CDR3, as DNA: TGTGCCAGCTCACCAGCCGGGCAGAAGAATGAAAAACTGTTTTTT. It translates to CASSPAGQKNEKLFF. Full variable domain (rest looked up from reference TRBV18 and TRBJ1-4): NAGVMQNPRHLVRRRGQEARLRCSPMKGHSHVYWYRQLPEEGLKFMVYLQKENIIDESGMPKERFSAEFPKEGPSILRIQQVVRGDSAAYFCASSPAGQKNEKLFFGSGTQLSVL.

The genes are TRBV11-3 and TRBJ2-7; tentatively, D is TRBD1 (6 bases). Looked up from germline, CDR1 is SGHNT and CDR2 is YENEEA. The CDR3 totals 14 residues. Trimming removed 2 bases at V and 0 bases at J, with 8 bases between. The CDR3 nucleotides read TGTGCCAGCAGCTTATCAGGGGACTCCTACGAGCAGTACTTC. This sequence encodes CASSLSGDSYEQYF.

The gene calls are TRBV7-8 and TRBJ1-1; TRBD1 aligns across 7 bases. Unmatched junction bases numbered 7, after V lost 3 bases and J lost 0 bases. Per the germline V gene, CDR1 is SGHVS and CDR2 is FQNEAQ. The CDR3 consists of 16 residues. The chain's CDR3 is CASSFLTGAMNTEAFF. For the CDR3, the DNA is TGTGCCAGCAGCTTCCTAACAGGGGCGATGAACACTGAAGCTTTCTTT.

The CDR3 DNA sequence: TGCGCCAGCAGTGCAGGCTTCCCTGGAAACACCATATATTTT. It yields the protein CASSAGFPGNTIYF. This sequence joins TRBV10-2 and TRBJ1-3; the D is unclear. The CDR3 spans 14 residues. Trimming cost V 4 bases and J 2 bases, with 9 bases left between them. Germline V gene sequence: CDR1 WSHSY, CDR2 SAAADI.

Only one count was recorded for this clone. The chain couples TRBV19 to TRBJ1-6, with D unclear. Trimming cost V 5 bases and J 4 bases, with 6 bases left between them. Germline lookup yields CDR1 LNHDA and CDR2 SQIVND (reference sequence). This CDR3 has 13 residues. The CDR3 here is CASSLSYNSPLHF. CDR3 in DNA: TGTGCCAGTAGTTTGAGTTATAATTCACCCCTCCACTTT.

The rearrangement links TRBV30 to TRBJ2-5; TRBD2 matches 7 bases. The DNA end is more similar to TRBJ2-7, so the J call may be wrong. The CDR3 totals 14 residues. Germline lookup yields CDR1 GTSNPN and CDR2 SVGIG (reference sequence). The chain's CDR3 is CAWRPAGSSYEQYF. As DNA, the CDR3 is TGTGCCTGGAGACCAGCGGGATCCTCCTACGAGCAGTACTTC.

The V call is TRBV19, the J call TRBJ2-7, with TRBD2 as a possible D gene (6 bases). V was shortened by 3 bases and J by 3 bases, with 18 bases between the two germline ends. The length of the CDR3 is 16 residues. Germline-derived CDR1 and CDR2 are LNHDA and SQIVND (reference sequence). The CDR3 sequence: CASSILPSDRYYEQYF. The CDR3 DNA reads TGTGCCAGTAGTATCCTTCCTAGCGATCGATACTACGAGCAGTACTTC.

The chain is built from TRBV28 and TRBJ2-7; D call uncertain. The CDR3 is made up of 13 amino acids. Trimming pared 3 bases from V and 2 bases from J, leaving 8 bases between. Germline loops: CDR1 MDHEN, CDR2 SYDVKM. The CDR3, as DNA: TGTGCCAGCAGTTTCCCCACAACCTACGAGCAGTACTTC. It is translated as CASSFPTTYEQYF.

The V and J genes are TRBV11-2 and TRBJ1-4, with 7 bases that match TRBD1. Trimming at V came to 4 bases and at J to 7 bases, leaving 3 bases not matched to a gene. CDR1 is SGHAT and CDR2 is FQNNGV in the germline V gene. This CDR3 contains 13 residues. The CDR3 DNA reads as TGTGCCAGCAGCTGGGACAGCCGTGAAAAACTGTTTTTT. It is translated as CASSWDSREKLFF.

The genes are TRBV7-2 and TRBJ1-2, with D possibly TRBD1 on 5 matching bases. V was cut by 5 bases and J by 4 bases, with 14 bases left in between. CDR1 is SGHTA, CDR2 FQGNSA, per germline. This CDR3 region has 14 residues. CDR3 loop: CASSEGGDFYGYTF. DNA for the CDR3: TGTGCCAGCAGCGAAGGAGGGGATTTCTATGGCTACACCTTC.

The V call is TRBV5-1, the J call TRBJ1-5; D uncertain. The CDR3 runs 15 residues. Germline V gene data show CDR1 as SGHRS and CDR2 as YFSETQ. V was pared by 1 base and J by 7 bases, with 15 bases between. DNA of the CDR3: TGCGCCAGCAGCTTGACACCTGGGCAAGACCAGCCCCAGCATTTT. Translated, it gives CASSLTPGQDQPQHF.

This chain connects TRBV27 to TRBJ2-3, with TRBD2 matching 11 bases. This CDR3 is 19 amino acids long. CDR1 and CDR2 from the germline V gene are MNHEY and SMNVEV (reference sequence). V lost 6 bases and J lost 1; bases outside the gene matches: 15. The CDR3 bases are TGTGCCAGCAGCCGTTTCGGGACTAGCGGAGGCGGGGGCACAGATACGCAGTATTTT. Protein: CASSRFGTSGGGGTDTQYF.

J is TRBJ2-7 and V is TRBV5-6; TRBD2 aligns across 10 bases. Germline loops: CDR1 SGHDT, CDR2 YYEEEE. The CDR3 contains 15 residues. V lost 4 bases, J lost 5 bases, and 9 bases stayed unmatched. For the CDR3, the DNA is TGTGCCAGCAGCCCCGGACTAGCGGCCCGGGACGAGCAGTACTTC. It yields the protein CASSPGLAARDEQYF.

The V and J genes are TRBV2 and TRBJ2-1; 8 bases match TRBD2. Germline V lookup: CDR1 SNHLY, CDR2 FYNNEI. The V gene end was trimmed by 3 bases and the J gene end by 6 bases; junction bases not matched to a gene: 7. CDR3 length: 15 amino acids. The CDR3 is CASSDTGTRPNEQFF. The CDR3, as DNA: TGTGCCAGCAGTGATACCGGGACTAGGCCCAATGAGCAGTTCTTC.

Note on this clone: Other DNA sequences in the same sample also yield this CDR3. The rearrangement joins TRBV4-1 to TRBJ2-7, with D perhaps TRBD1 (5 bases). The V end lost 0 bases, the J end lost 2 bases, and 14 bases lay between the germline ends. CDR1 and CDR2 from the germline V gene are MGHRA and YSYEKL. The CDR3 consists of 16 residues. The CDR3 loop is CASSQDLFRQTYEQYF. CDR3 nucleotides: TGCGCCAGCAGCCAAGATCTGTTCAGACAGACCTACGAGCAGTACTTC.

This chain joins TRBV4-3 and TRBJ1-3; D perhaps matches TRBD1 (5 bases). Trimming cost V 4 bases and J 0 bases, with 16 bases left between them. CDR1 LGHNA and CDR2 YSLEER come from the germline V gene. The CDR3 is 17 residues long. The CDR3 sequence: CASSPSLPGVSGNTIYF. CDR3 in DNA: TGCGCCAGCAGCCCGTCCTTGCCGGGGGTCTCTGGAAACACCATATATTTT.

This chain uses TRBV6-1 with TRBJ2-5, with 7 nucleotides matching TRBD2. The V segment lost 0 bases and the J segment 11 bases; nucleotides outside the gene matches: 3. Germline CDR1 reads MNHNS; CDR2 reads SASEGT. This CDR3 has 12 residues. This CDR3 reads CASSEARGGQYF. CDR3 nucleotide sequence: TGTGCCAGCAGTGAAGCGCGGGGAGGGCAGTACTTC.

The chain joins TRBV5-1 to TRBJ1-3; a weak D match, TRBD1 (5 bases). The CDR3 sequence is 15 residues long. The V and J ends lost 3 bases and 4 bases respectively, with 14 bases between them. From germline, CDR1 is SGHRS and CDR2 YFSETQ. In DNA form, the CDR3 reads TGCGCCAGCAGCTCCGGGACTCTCTCAGGAAACACCATATATTTT. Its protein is CASSSGTLSGNTIYF.

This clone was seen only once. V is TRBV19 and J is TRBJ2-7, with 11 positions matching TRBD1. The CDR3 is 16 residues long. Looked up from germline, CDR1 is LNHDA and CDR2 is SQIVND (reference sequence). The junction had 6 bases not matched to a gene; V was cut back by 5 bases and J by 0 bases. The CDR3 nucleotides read TGTGCCAGTAGTGGGACAGGGGGGGGAAGCTCCTACGAGCAGTACTTC. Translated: CASSGTGGGSSYEQYF.

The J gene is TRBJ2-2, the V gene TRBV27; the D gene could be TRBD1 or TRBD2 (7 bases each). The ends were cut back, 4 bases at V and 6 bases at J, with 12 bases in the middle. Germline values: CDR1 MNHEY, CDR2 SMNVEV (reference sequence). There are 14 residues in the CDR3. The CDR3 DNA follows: TGTGCCAGCAGTTCCAGGGGGGGATCCGGGGAGCTGTTTTTT. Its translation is CASSSRGGSGELFF.

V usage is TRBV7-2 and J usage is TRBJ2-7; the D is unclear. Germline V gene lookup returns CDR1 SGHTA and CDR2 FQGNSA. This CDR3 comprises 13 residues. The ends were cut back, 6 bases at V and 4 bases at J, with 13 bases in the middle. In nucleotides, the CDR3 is TGTGCCAGCAGGGACCCCAACTTGTACGAGCAGTACTTC. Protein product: CASRDPNLYEQYF.

CDR3 DNA: TGCGCCAGCAGCCCTGGAGGGACTAATGAAAAACTGTTTTTT. Translating it yields CASSPGGTNEKLFF. The chain employs TRBV5-1 and TRBJ1-4; no reliable D call. Trimming removed 4 bases from V and 2 bases from J, with 9 bases in between. The CDR3 spans 14 residues. Looked up from germline, CDR1 is SGHRS and CDR2 is YFSETQ.

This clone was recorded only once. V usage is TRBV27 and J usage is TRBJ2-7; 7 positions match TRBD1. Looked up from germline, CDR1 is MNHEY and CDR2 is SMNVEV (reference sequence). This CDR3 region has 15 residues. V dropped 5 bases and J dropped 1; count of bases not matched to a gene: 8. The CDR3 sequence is CASSPSGGNSYEQYF. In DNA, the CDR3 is TGTGCCAGCAGTCCCTCAGGGGGTAATTCCTACGAGCAGTACTTC.